These T cell receptor beta chains were read from a single sample in a study of shared T cell receptors in the human thymus. Libraries were prepared by immunoSEQ multiplex PCR; TCRdb keeps only in-frame clonotypes and omits some of them. The data show 500,000 to 750,000 clones, roughly 88% seen once. The same data also went into a second study, on human thymus T cells.

The sample consisted of thymocytes. Receptors were obtained from a boy in the first two years of life with a congenital heart defect. Each CDR3 is given with its conserved first and last residue. Each record gives: clone size, J gene, V gene, CDR3 length, CDR3 protein. Some rows mark clone size as missing; the rest say once, few, many or name a class of expanded clone.

- TRBJ2-7 TRBV19 17 CASSIDSSTGKTYEQYF
- TRBJ1-1 TRBV4-3 14 CASSQEGGYTEAFF
- TRBJ2-1 TRBV7-2 15 CASSLVESSYNEQFF
- TRBJ2-3 TRBV25-1 16 CASSFRRDSSTDTQYF
few TRBJ2-7 TRBV18 18 CASSARLAGLPGAYEQYF
- TRBJ1-2 TRBV21-1 17 CASSIPKDRAFGYGYTF
- TRBJ2-1 TRBV5-1 15 CASSSPGLAGGPPFF
- TRBJ2-7 TRBV5-1 16 CASSLSPGSGNYEQYF
- TRBJ1-2 TRBV14 19 CASSPTPGTGPRGGYGYTF
- TRBJ2-2 TRBV19 14 CASSMSRNTGELFF
- TRBJ2-3 TRBV5-1 14 CASKVGRRTDTQYF
once TRBJ2-7 TRBV30 15 CAWSALAGESYEQYF
- TRBJ2-7 TRBV4-2 15 CASSRSELAGYEQYF
- TRBJ2-7 TRBV7-2 16 CASSPKHRGALAEQYF
- TRBJ2-3 TRBV29-1 13 CSVRRVLTDTQYF
- TRBJ2-2 TRBV5-1 12 CASRGAAGELFF
once TRBJ2-1 TRBV5-6 15 CASSLVGTRGDEQFF
few TRBJ2-4 TRBV4-2 15 CASSLLGHLKNIQYF
- TRBJ2-1 TRBV7-2 16 CASSCPGLAGENEQFF
- TRBJ2-3 TRBV4-2 16 CASSQDLRTSPYTQYF
- TRBJ2-5 TRBV5-4 16 CASSYRQDLYQETQYF
- TRBJ2-2 TRBV5-4 17 CASSSDPGLVGTGELFF
- TRBJ2-3 TRBV21-1 19 CARATRLAGEGEGTDTQYF
- TRBJ2-7 TRBV5-3 12 CARSSDSYEQYF
once TRBJ2-5 TRBV6-4 15 CASSCLPGSGETQYF
- TRBJ2-3 TRBV4-1 11 CASSPGDTQYF
- TRBJ2-5 TRBV6-5 13 CASSWTGEETQYF
- TRBJ2-1 TRBV9 17 CASSVRTSGSSYNEQFF
- TRBJ2-5 TRBV10-2 14 CASSEEREEETQYF
- TRBJ1-4 TRBV5-6 14 CASSPGQGNEKLFF
- TRBJ2-7 TRBV27 19 CASSPREAQGLDGSYEQYF
- TRBJ2-3 TRBV12-1 17 CASRQWDGRAGTDTQYF
- TRBJ1-4 TRBV29-1 16 CSVRVPAVGENEKLFF
- TRBJ2-7 TRBV18 17 CASSPPQRSGSNYEQYF
- TRBJ2-2 TRBV4-3 19 CASSQEDGDGGGEGGELFF
- TRBJ2-7 TRBV14 17 CASSQAPLGRRLGEQYF
- TRBJ1-2 TRBV6-5 16 CASSYTPNREIYGYTF
- TRBJ2-7 TRBV11-3 18 CASSLASRASGRKGEQYF
- TRBJ1-5 TRBV28 15 CASSLYEGRHQPQHF
- TRBJ2-7 TRBV5-5 17 CASSFYREMIIGYEQYF
once TRBJ2-1 TRBV10-3 16 CAIRGNGSGSYNEQFF
- TRBJ2-3 TRBV5-1 17 CASSLGGGRGSTDTQYF
- TRBJ2-1 TRBV4-1 16 CASSHGTSGVYNEQFF
once TRBJ2-7 TRBV15 16 CATSRDFASGIYEQYF
- TRBJ2-3 TRBV28 16 CASRKLAGGLTDTQYF